These 14 T cell receptor beta chains were all obtained from the same sample, sequenced in a study of T cells in Graves' hyperthyroidism and ophthalmopathy. RNA transcripts served as the template for amplifying TCR beta CDR3 regions. First-round RT-PCR with HTBI primers amplified the TCR CDR3 region. MiXCR was run by TCRdb on the multiplex PCR reads, yielding one entry per CDR3 protein. The sample contains under 350,000 distinct CDR3 sequences, 15% to 20% of which appear only once. The sample consisted of blood. The origin of the receptors is a woman in her forties or fifties with Graves' hyperthyroidism.

This clonotype turned up a few times. The chain couples TRBV9 to TRBJ1-1, with a weak D call TRBD1 (5 bases). Trimming stripped 3 bases from V and 3 bases from J, with 9 bases between. Germline assignment: CDR1 SGDLS and CDR2 YYNGEE. There are 13 residues in the CDR3. CDR3 loop: CASSDGGDTEAFF. CDR3 in DNA: TGTGCCAGCAGCGACGGGGGGGACACTGAAGCTTTCTTT. The full variable domain, completed using reference TRBV9 and TRBJ1-1, is DSGVTQTPKHLITATGQRVTLRCSPRSGDLSVYWYQQSLDQGLQFLIQYYNGEERAKGNILERFSAQQFPDLHSELNLSSLELGDSALYFCASSDGGDTEAFFGQGTRLTVV.

This clonotype was counted only a few times. A much more abundant neighbour one base away suggests this may be a read error. The chain combines TRBV28 with TRBJ2-3; 9 bases match TRBD2. This CDR3 is built from 14 residues. Germline V CDR1 and CDR2: MDHEN, SYDVKM. Trimming cost V 10 bases and J 4 bases; bases outside gene matches: 9. For the CDR3, the DNA is TGTGCCAACAGGCGGGGGGGGCTGGCAGATACGCAGTATTTT. The encoded protein is CANRRGGLADTQYF.

The V call is TRBV18, the J call TRBJ1-4; D remains unclear. This CDR3 region has 14 residues. The ends were cut back, 0 bases at V and 5 bases at J, with 7 bases in the middle. The germline CDR1 and CDR2 sequences are KGHSH and LQKENI. For the CDR3, the DNA is TGTGCCAGCTCACCACCGCCAGGCAATGAAAAACTGTTTTTT. This sequence encodes CASSPPPGNEKLFF.

This clonotype was counted ten times or more. The chain combines TRBV11-2 with TRBJ2-2, with D perhaps given as TRBD1 or TRBD2 (5 bases each). Germline V CDR1 and CDR2: SGHAT, FQNNGV. Trimming took 1 base from V and 3 from J, leaving 12 bases between them. The CDR3 loop spans 16 amino acids. CDR3 nucleotide sequence: TGTGCCAGCAGCTTAGGGCCAGGGCGGGACACCGGGGAGCTGTTTTTT. It encodes CASSLGPGRDTGELFF.

This clonotype was observed a handful of times. V is TRBV3-1 and J is TRBJ1-2; possible D gene TRBD1, 6 bases. The V and J ends lost 4 bases and 6 bases respectively, with 24 bases between them. The CDR3 contains 17 residues. Germline V CDR1 and CDR2: LGHDT, YNNKEL (reference sequence). The CDR3 coding sequence is TGTGCCAGCAGCCCACGAGCGTCGGGGGCCCCTCGGGATGGCTACACCTTC. Protein: CASSPRASGAPRDGYTF.

The rearrangement uses TRBV2 and TRBJ2-5; 7 bases map to TRBD2. There are 13 residues in the CDR3. The junction had 4 bases not matched to a gene; V was cut back by 7 bases and J by 2 bases. CDR1 is SNHLY, CDR2 FYNNEI, per germline. The CDR3 DNA reads as TGTGCCAGCACTAGCGGAGAACAAGAGACCCAGTACTTC. This gives the protein CASTSGEQETQYF.

The chain joins TRBV4-2 to TRBJ2-5; no clear D gene. The CDR3 is 12 residues long. Germline loops: CDR1 LGHNA, CDR2 YNFKEQ. V gave up 4 bases and J gave up 3 bases, with 6 bases separating them. Here the CDR3 DNA reads TGTGCCAGCAGCCGTGGTAAAGAGACCCAGTACTTC. It is translated as CASSRGKETQYF.

This clonotype was picked up a small number of times. This chain connects TRBV19 to TRBJ2-3; 8 bases fit TRBD2. Germline CDR1 and CDR2: LNHDA and SQIVND (reference sequence). CDR3 size: 15 residues. Unmatched junction bases numbered 4, after V lost 1 base and J lost 4 bases. CDR3 coding DNA: TGTGCCAGTAGTATAGTAGGAGCGGGAGCAGATACGCAGTATTTT. Translation: CASSIVGAGADTQYF.

This clonotype showed up many times. This chain links TRBV12-3 or TRBV12-4 with TRBJ2-7; D remains unclear. This CDR3 comprises 13 residues. V was pared by 1 base and J by 3 bases, with 7 bases between. The CDR3: CASSLGESYEQYV. DNA for the CDR3: TGTGCCAGCAGTTTAGGGGAAAGCTACGAGCAGTACGTC.

This clonotype was seen many times. The V and J genes are TRBV28 and TRBJ2-1, with D perhaps TRBD2 (6 bases). CDR3 length equals 14 residues. V was trimmed by 6 bases and J by 8 bases, leaving 17 bases between them. CDR1 is MDHEN and CDR2 is SYDVKM in the germline V gene. CDR3 DNA: TGTGCCAGCAGCCCCCGAGGGCGGGAAGATGAGCAGTTCTTC. It specifies CASSPRGREDEQFF.

At least ten counts were recorded for this clonotype. The chain combines TRBV13 with TRBJ2-5; TRBD1 is a possible D gene (5 bases). V lost 4 bases and J 4 bases, leaving 10 bases between the germline ends. Germline values: CDR1 PRHDT, CDR2 FYEKMQ (reference sequence). This CDR3 comprises 13 residues. CDR3 sequence: CASSSQGGETQYF. The CDR3 DNA sequence: TGTGCCAGCAGCTCCCAGGGCGGAGAGACCCAGTACTTC.

The genes are TRBV27 and TRBJ2-7; 15 positions match TRBD2. The germline V gene has CDR1 MNHEY and CDR2 SMNVEV (reference sequence). The CDR3 covers 16 residues. J gave up 3 bases and V 5 bases, and 5 bases lay outside the gene matches. The CDR3 protein is CASSEGTSGRYYEQYF. As DNA, the CDR3 is TGTGCCAGCAGTGAAGGGACTAGCGGGAGGTACTACGAGCAGTACTTC.

At least ten counts were recorded for this clonotype. The chain carries TRBV11-1 and TRBJ1-1, with D unresolved. Per germline, CDR1 SGHAT and CDR2 FQDESV (reference sequence). With 1 base removed from V and 5 bases from J, the gap between germline ends came to 8 bases. CDR3 length: 13 residues. The CDR3 loop is CASSLEARTEAFF. In nucleotides, the CDR3 is TGTGCCAGCAGCTTAGAGGCAAGAACTGAAGCTTTCTTT.

CDR3 sequence (DNA): TGTGCCAGTAGTATCGGACTACCCTACAATGAGCAGTTCTTC. It codes for CASSIGLPYNEQFF. V is TRBV19 and J is TRBJ2-1; D is perhaps TRBD2 (6 bases). The V gene's germline CDR1 is LNHDA and CDR2 SQIVND (reference sequence). CDR3 length: 14 amino acids. Deletions cut 3 bases from V and 2 bases from J, with 8 bases between. The whole variable domain, filled in from reference TRBV19 and TRBJ2-1, reads DGGITQSPKYLFRKEGQNVTLSCEQNLNHDAMYWYRQDPGQGLRLIYYSQIVNDFQKGDIAEGYSVSREKKESFPLTVTSAQKNPTAFYLCASSIGLPYNEQFFGPGTRLTVL.